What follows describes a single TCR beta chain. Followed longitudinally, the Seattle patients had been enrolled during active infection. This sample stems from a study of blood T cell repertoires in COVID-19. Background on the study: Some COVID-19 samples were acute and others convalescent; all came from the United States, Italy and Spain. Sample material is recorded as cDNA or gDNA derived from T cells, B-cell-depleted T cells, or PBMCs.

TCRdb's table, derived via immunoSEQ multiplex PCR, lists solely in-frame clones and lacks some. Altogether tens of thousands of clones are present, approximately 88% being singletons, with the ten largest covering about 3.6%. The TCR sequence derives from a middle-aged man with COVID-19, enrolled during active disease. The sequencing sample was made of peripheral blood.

CDR3 bases: TGTGCCAGCAGCCCCGGACTAGGGGGGGAGACCCAGTACTTC. Its translation: CASSPGLGGETQYF. The chain employs TRBV7-2 and TRBJ2-5; possible D gene TRBD2, 7 bases. Germline V lookup: CDR1 SGHTA, CDR2 FQGNSA. There are 14 residues in the CDR3. V was trimmed by 5 bases and J by 5 bases, leaving 15 bases between them. The variable domain in full, completed from reference TRBV7-2 and TRBJ2-5, reads GAGVSQSPSNKVTEKGKDVELRCDPISGHTALYWYRQSLGQGLEFLIYFQGNSAPDKSGLPSDRFSAERTGGSVSTLTIQRTQQEDSAVYLCASSPGLGGETQYFGPGTRLLVL.